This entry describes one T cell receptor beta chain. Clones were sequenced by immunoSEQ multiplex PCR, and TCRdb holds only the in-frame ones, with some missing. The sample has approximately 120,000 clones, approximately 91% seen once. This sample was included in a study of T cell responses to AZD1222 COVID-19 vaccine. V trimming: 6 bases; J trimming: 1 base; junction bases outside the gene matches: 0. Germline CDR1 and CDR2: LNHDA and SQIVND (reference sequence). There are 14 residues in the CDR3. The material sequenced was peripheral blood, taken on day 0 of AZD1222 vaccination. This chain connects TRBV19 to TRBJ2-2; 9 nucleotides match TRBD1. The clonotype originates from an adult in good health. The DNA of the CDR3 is TGTGCCAGTAGGGGACAGGGGAACACCGGGGAGCTGTTTTTT. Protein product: CASRGQGNTGELFF. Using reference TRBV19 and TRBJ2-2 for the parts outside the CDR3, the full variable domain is DGGITQSPKYLFRKEGQNVTLSCEQNLNHDAMYWYRQDPGQGLRLIYYSQIVNDFQKGDIAEGYSVSREKKESFPLTVTSAQKNPTAFYLCASRGQGNTGELFFGEGSRLTVL.